These T cell receptor beta chains were read from a single sample in a study of blood T cell repertoires in COVID-19. Sequencing was performed with immunoSEQ multiplex PCR; in TCRdb, only in-frame clones are kept and a portion is missing. The profile shows 30,000 to 35,000 clones, approximately 80% of them singletons. The material sequenced was peripheral blood. The source is a woman between 55 and 75 years old with acute or convalescent COVID-19. The CDR3 runs from the conserved cysteine through the conserved F or W.

>TRBV10-3
CAISDQGNTEAFF
>TRBV6-4
CASSEDGTENTGELFF
>TRBV5-1
CASSSWTSDRQETQYF
>TRBV2
CASIGLAGGTQYF
>TRBV18
CASSPRKEDSNYGYTF
>TRBV5-1
CASSGGTGRGTEAFF
>TRBV4-2
CASSQATSGGNTGELFF
>TRBV6-5
CASSYSGTVPSPLHF
>TRBV5-4
CASSPRQGFVTEAFF
>TRBV6-2/TRBV6-3
CASSSNDRADTQYF
>TRBV3-1/TRBV3-2
CASSETADYGYTF
>TRBV28
CASSISGTEAFF
>TRBV5-8
CASSPDGASGEHEQFF
>TRBV24-1
CATSNQGTDTQYF
>TRBV11-2
CASSALTGLSEAFF
>TRBV19
CASSTRQVGTLHF
>TRBV29-1
CSVREDTEAFF
>TRBV6-5
CASTRGGPYNEQFF
>TRBV30
CAWSVGSGGETQYF
>TRBV9
CASSSLQSNTEAFF
>TRBV6-5
CASSYSRQFYEQYF
>TRBV5-8
CASSLPGTGSNSPLHF
>TRBV5-5
CASSGAIAGEKLFF
>TRBV25-1
CASSEATGGNTYNEQFF
>TRBV11-2
CASSPRDRGGYEQFF
>TRBV12-5
CASGTGTGVIGYGYTF
>TRBV7-9
CASSLGQVRYNEQFF
>TRBV7-2
CASSLGTSGGEQFF
>TRBV25-1
CASSGRAGTGGNQPQHF
>TRBV28
CASTTLGQAYGYTF
>TRBV30
CAWSVAGIGYGYTF
>TRBV19
CASTYQGDNNQPQHF
>TRBV30
CAWSLASRGAFF
>TRBV7-8
CASSLGPGTGINEQFF
>TRBV10-3
CASARGQGRLSETQYF
>TRBV29-1
CSVERPGTGSGYTF
>TRBV6-2/TRBV6-3
CASSYRGSNTEAFF
>TRBV19
CASRVGGNTEAFF
>TRBV27
CASSWGQGGSEAFF
>TRBV19
CASGQGLYGYTF
>TRBV10-3
CAISESGGEESYTF
>TRBV28
CASSLEVRGRGLIIEKLFF
>TRBV11-2
CASSLGAGGEAFF
>TRBV5-1
CASSLPSGQGGRNEKLFF
>TRBV6-5
CASSYFAGQGIYEQYF
>TRBV7-9
CASSLGRGLRDIDTQYF
>TRBV13
CASRSLVRGEETQYF
>TRBV19
CASSIMSGTEAFF
>TRBV10-3
CAISEQGEGGALFF
>TRBV9
CASSVTSGRYNEQFF
>TRBV2
CASSEPQDREHYEQYF
>TRBV4-1
CASSPVDRPNTEAFF
>TRBV5-6
CASSLRTGVTQPQHF
>TRBV6-5
CASSQGAKYEQYF